The sequence of this T cell receptor (beta chain) was determined in a study of T cells after somatic rescue of genetic block. Sequencing used immunoSEQ multiplex PCR; TCRdb keeps in-frame clones, though not all of them. The sample yields roughly 51,000 clones, 90% to 97% seen once. The receptor was isolated from a child under two years old. Sequencing was performed on peripheral blood mononuclear cells (PBMCs).

CDR3 sequence reads: CASRGTSWYTDTQYF. Here the CDR3 DNA reads TGTGCCAGTAGGGGGACTAGTTGGTACACAGATACGCAGTATTTT. This chain joins TRBV19 and TRBJ2-3; 8 bases line up with TRBD2. The CDR3 totals 15 residues. Germline V CDR1 and CDR2: LNHDA, SQIVND (reference sequence). The V gene end was trimmed by 6 bases and the J gene end by 2 bases; junction bases not matched to a gene: 7.